This T cell receptor (beta chain) was obtained from a study of liver allograft versus peripheral blood T cells. Study background: Blood and transplanted-liver T cell receptor repertoires from recipients were compared. Overall study results and limits: A difference was reportedly observed between T cell receptor repertoires inside liver allografts and those in peripheral blood.

As for this clonotype: What it binds is unknown.

TCRdb passed the reads through MiXCR, listing each CDR3 protein once. The sample shows some 9,100 distinct CDR3 sequences, roughly 20% of them seen only once. CDR1 SEHNR and CDR2 FQNEAQ come from the germline V gene (reference sequence). V was shortened by 2 bases and J by 3 bases, with 17 bases between the two germline ends. The CDR3 is 16 residues long. V is TRBV7-9 and J is TRBJ2-7; D gene unclear. The origin of this receptor is a human patient who had a liver transplant. A subset of T cells may come from the graft donor. The chain's CDR3 is CASSLSTTRANYEQYF. CDR3 DNA sequence: TGTGCCAGCAGCTTAAGTACGACTCGGGCCAACTACGAGCAGTACTTC. The full variable domain, in which reference TRBV7-9 and TRBJ2-7 provide the parts outside the CDR3, is DTGVSQNPRHKITKRGQNVTFRCDPISEHNRLYWYRQTLGQGPEFLTYFQNEAQLEKSRLLSDRFSAERPKGSFSTLEIQRTEQGDSAMYLCASSLSTTRANYEQYFGPGTRLTVT.